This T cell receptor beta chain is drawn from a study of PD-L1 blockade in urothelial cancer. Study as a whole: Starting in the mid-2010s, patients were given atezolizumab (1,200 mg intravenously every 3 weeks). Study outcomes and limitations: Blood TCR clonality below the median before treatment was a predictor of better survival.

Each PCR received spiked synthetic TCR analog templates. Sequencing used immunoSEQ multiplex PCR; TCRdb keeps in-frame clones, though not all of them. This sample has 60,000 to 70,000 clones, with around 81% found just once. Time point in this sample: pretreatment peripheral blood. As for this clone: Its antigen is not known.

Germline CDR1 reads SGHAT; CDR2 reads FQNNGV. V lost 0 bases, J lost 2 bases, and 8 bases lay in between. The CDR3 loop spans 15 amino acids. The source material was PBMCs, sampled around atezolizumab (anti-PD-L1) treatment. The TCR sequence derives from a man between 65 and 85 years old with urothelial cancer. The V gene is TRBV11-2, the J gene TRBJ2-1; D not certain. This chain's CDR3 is CASSLDQLAYNEQFF. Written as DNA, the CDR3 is TGTGCCAGCAGCTTAGATCAGCTAGCCTACAATGAGCAGTTCTTC.